The following is a T cell receptor beta chain sequence with its context. What it binds is unknown. Thymus tissue for the work was resected from patients undergoing corrective heart surgery. This entry comes from a study of human thymus T cells. Regarding the study as a whole: Highly overlapping thymic repertoires among unrelated individuals were reported in related research.

Measured with immunoSEQ multiplex PCR; TCRdb has only the in-frame clones, and not every one. The repertoire includes around 120,000 clones, more than 90% of them detected once, and 0.024% sits in the top ten. CDR3 length equals 15 residues. Trimming shortened V by 0 bases and J by 6 bases, and 14 bases separated the two germline ends. Germline CDR1 reads SGHVS; CDR2 reads FNYEAQ. This chain uses TRBV7-6 with TRBJ1-1; no clear D. This receptor was obtained from a boy under two years old with a congenital heart defect but otherwise immunologically healthy. The sequencing sample was made of thymus tissue. CDR3 sequence: CASSLAEGKNAEAFF. In nucleotides, the CDR3 is TGTGCCAGCAGCTTAGCGGAGGGAAAAAACGCTGAAGCTTTCTTT.